The T cell receptor beta chain described here comes from a study of blood T cell repertoires in COVID-19. Here immunoSEQ multiplex PCR was the method, and the copy in TCRdb shows in-frame clones only, minus some. The sample gives 65,000 to 90,000 clones, approximately 92% of which show up once; about 10% is in the top ten. Sequencing was done on a sample of peripheral blood. The TCR sequence derives from a man at least 80 years old with acute or convalescent COVID-19.

The CDR3 region has the DNA TGTGCCAGTAGACCCCCGGGACAGGGGAACACTGAAGCTTTCTTT. Protein: CASRPPGQGNTEAFF. This chain connects TRBV19 to TRBJ1-1, with TRBD1 matching 9 bases. Germline V gene lookup returns CDR1 LNHDA and CDR2 SQIVND (reference sequence). J was trimmed by 1 base and V by 6 bases; bases with no gene match: 6. The CDR3 is 15 residues long.